This T cell receptor (beta chain) appears in the sequencing data of a study of blood T cells in healthy people across ages. Notes on the study in general: Not knowing donor CMV status may have confounded expanded clonotype changes.

Germline V gives CDR1 DFQATT, CDR2 SNEGSKA (reference sequence). Trimming removed 1 base from V and 3 bases from J, with 19 bases in between. The CDR3 is 17 amino acids. Alongside a J-beta primer mix, a sample-barcoded 5' primer served in a second PCR lasting about 6 to 12 cycles. MiXCR was run by TCRdb on the 5' RACE reads, yielding one entry per CDR3 protein. The sample gives 1.5 million or so distinct CDR3 sequences, 35% to 45% of which show up once; roughly 8.2% is in the top ten. The table lists this clonotype with a few counts. Its antigen is still unknown. This clonotype was obtained from a woman between 18 and 29 years old in good health. The chain recombines TRBV20-1 with TRBJ2-1; TRBD2 might be the D (7 bases). The sample taken for sequencing was blood. DNA of the CDR3: TGCAGTGCTAGAGTGCCCCGGGGGGCTTCTAACTACAATGAGCAGTTCTTC. It translates to CSARVPRGASNYNEQFF.